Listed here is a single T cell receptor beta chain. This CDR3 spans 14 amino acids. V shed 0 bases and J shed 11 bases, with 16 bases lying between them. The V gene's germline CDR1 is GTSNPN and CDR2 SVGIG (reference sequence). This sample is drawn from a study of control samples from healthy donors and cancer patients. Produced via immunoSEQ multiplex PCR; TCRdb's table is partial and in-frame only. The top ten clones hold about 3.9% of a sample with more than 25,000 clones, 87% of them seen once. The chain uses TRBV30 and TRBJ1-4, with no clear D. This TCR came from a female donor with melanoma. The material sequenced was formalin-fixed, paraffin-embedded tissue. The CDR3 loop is CAWSVGLSRGKLFF. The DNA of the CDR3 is TGTGCCTGGAGTGTAGGGCTGTCTCGTGGGAAACTGTTTTTT.